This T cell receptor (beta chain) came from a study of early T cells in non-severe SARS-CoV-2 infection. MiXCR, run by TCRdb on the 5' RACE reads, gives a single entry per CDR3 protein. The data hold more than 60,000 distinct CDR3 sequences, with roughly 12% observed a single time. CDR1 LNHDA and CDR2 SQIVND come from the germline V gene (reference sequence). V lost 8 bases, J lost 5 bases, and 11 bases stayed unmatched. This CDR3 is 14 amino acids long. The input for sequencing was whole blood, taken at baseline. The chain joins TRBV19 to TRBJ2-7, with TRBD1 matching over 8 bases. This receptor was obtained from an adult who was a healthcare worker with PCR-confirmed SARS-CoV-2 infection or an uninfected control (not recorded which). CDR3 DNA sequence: TGTGCCAGTCGAGGAGTATTGGACAGGGACGAGCAGTACTTC. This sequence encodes CASRGVLDRDEQYF.